These 31 T cell receptor beta chains share one sample of origin, sequenced in a study of CD4 T cells in relation to SARS-CoV-2 and coronaviruses. The unexposed donors gave CD4+ T cells in 2011-2018, prior to COVID-19. CD4+ T cells were isolated from the cells after 10 days of culture. Their specific antigens are unknown. Data came from immunoSEQ multiplex PCR; TCRdb stores just in-frame clones and leaves some out. The sample shows under 25,000 clones, about three quarters of them seen only once. Sequencing input: CD4+ T cells from PBMCs, cultured in vitro. These receptors came from a human donor in good health.

The chain links TRBV24-1 to TRBJ2-5; a possible D gene is TRBD2 (5 bases). Germline CDR1 reads KGHDR; CDR2 reads SFDVKD. This CDR3 spans 13 amino acids. Trimming took off 2 bases at V and 3 bases at J, with 6 bases between the two ends. CDR3 bases: TGTGCCACCAGTGATTCGGGGAAAGAGACCCAGTACTTC. The encoded protein is CATSDSGKETQYF.

The gene calls are TRBV3-1 (or the pseudogene TRBV3-2) and TRBJ1-3; 7 bases map to TRBD1. Germline V gene sequence: CDR1 LGHDT, CDR2 YNNKEL (reference sequence). The V segment lost 4 bases and the J segment 0 bases; nucleotides outside the gene matches: 12. The CDR3 sequence is 18 residues long. Here the CDR3 DNA reads TGTGCCAGCAGCCGCACCGGGACAGTCCCCTTCTCTGGAAACACCATATATTTT. Translation: CASSRTGTVPFSGNTIYF.

This CDR3 reads CASSEMGDQPQHF. CDR3 nucleotide sequence: TGTGCCAGCAGTGAGATGGGAGATCAGCCCCAGCATTTT. The rearrangement links TRBV2 to TRBJ1-5; no reliable D call. CDR3 length equals 13 residues. The V end lost 3 bases, the J end lost 5 bases, and 8 bases lay between the germline ends. Germline values: CDR1 SNHLY, CDR2 FYNNEI.

The rearrangement joins TRBV19 to TRBJ2-1, with D perhaps TRBD1 (6 bases). V was shortened by 2 bases and J by 0 bases, with 8 bases between the two germline ends. Germline CDR1 LNHDA, CDR2 SQIVND (reference sequence). The CDR3 has 15 residues. The CDR3 spells CASSIRTDSYNEQFF. Written as DNA, the CDR3 is TGTGCCAGTAGTATACGGACAGACTCCTACAATGAGCAGTTCTTC.

CDR3 nucleotides: TGTGCCAGCAGCTCCCAGGGAGAGACCCAGTACTTC. This encodes CASSSQGETQYF. The rearrangement joins TRBV7-2 to TRBJ2-5, with D possibly matching TRBD1 (5 bases). CDR1 is SGHTA and CDR2 is FQGNSA in the germline V gene. The germline V and J ends were trimmed by 4 bases and 4 bases, with 7 bases remaining between them. The CDR3 covers 12 residues.

This clone was seen only once. The V gene is TRBV18, the J gene TRBJ2-7, with a possible D match to TRBD1 (5 bases). The germline CDR1 and CDR2 sequences are KGHSH and LQKENI. V lost 5 bases and J lost 6, with 14 bases in between. The CDR3 is 13 residues long. CDR3 in amino acids: CASSERGTAEQYF. The DNA of the CDR3 is TGTGCCAGCTCAGAAAGGGGAACCGCCGAGCAGTACTTC.

The V and J genes are TRBV7-9 and TRBJ1-1, with D possibly matching TRBD1 (5 bases). The V end lost 0 bases, the J end lost 2 bases, and 22 bases lay between the germline ends. The CDR3 is made up of 19 amino acids. CDR1 is SEHNR and CDR2 is FQNEAQ in the germline V gene (reference sequence). In DNA form, the CDR3 reads TGTGCCAGCAGCTTAGCAACTCGGGGGGGGTTCAGGCCAAACACTGAAGCTTTCTTT. It specifies CASSLATRGGFRPNTEAFF. The full variable domain, completed using reference TRBV7-9 and TRBJ1-1, is DTGVSQNPRHKITKRGQNVTFRCDPISEHNRLYWYRQTLGQGPEFLTYFQNEAQLEKSRLLSDRFSAERPKGSFSTLEIQRTEQGDSAMYLCASSLATRGGFRPNTEAFFGQGTRLTVV.

V and J are TRBV3-1 (or the pseudogene TRBV3-2) and TRBJ2-1; D uncertain. The CDR3 is 14 amino acids. Trimming took off 0 bases at V and 6 bases at J, with 9 bases between the two ends. Germline lookup yields CDR1 LGHDT and CDR2 YNNKEL (reference sequence). The CDR3 loop reads CASSQESWLNEQFF. The DNA for the CDR3 is TGTGCCAGCAGCCAAGAAAGTTGGCTCAATGAGCAGTTCTTC.

The chain couples TRBV7-9 to TRBJ1-1; no reliable D call. The length of the CDR3 is 15 residues. Germline V CDR1 and CDR2: SEHNR, FQNEAQ (reference sequence). Trimming cost V 6 bases and J 0 bases, with 14 bases left between them. The CDR3 DNA is TGTGCCAGCAGACCATCGGAGGGAATGAACACTGAAGCTTTCTTT. Protein: CASRPSEGMNTEAFF.

The CDR3 DNA sequence: TGCGCCAGCAGTGGGGGCTGGACCGGGGAGCTGTTTTTT. It translates to CASSGGWTGELFF. The genes are TRBV10-1 and TRBJ2-2; perhaps TRBD1 as D (5 bases). The CDR3 covers 13 residues. Trimming pared 4 bases from V and 5 bases from J, leaving 8 bases between. The germline CDR1 and CDR2 sequences are WNHNN and SYGVQD (reference sequence).

The chain combines TRBV27 with TRBJ1-6; a weak D match, TRBD1 (6 bases). Germline loops: CDR1 MNHEY, CDR2 SMNVEV (reference sequence). The CDR3 length is 15 residues. V was shortened by 2 bases and J by 4 bases, with 9 bases between the two germline ends. The CDR3: CASSLTGQYNSPLHF. DNA for the CDR3: TGTGCCAGCAGTTTAACAGGGCAATATAATTCACCCCTCCACTTT.

This sequence joins TRBV2 and TRBJ1-6; a weak D match, TRBD1 (5 bases). The V end lost 5 bases, the J end lost 5 bases, and 10 bases lay between the germline ends. Germline V CDR1 and CDR2: SNHLY, FYNNEI. The CDR3 extends over 14 amino acids. CDR3 nucleotide sequence: TGTGCCAGCAGTCAAATGGGGGATAATTCACCCCTCCACTTT. Translating gives CASSQMGDNSPLHF.

The V gene is TRBV4-2, the J gene TRBJ2-1; 9 nucleotides line up with TRBD1. The germline gives CDR1 LGHNA, CDR2 YNFKEQ. The CDR3 runs to 15 residues. Losses at the gene ends were 3 bases for V and 6 bases for J; bases not matched to a gene: 6. The CDR3 DNA follows: TGTGCCAGCAGCCATGAACAGGGGGCGAGCAATGAGCAGTTCTTC. Protein sequence: CASSHEQGASNEQFF.

The chain combines TRBV2 with TRBJ2-1; 14 positions match TRBD2. Germline-derived CDR1 and CDR2 are SNHLY and FYNNEI. The trim removed 7 bases at V and 7 bases at J, leaving 6 bases unmatched. The CDR3 consists of 15 residues. The CDR3 DNA reads as TGTGCCAGCAATCCGGGACTAGCGGGAGCAAATGAGCAGTTCTTC. Translation: CASNPGLAGANEQFF. The whole variable domain, remainder taken from reference TRBV2 and TRBJ2-1, is EPEVTQTPSHQVTQMGQEVILRCVPISNHLYFYWYRQILGQKVEFLVSFYNNEISEKSEIFDDQFSVERPDGSNFTLKIRSTKLEDSAMYFCASNPGLAGANEQFFGPGTRLTVL.

This chain uses TRBV28 with TRBJ2-7, with D perhaps TRBD1 or TRBD2 (5 bases each). CDR3 length: 16 amino acids. Germline CDR1 MDHEN, CDR2 SYDVKM. The ends were cut back, 1 base at V and 0 bases at J, with 13 bases in the middle. The CDR3 DNA is TGTGCCAGCAGTTTATTATCCGGGACGGACTCCTACGAGCAGTACTTC. Residues: CASSLLSGTDSYEQYF.

The rearrangement joins TRBV20-1 to TRBJ2-3, with D unclear. From germline, CDR1 is DFQATT and CDR2 SNEGSKA (reference sequence). Between the trimmed V and J ends, which lost 8 bases and 2 bases, there was a span of 5 bases. The CDR3 consists of 10 residues. The CDR3 coding sequence is TGCAGTACTTACACAGATACGCAGTATTTT. The encoded protein is CSTYTDTQYF.

J is TRBJ2-7 and V is TRBV6-6; 9 bases line up with TRBD1. Trimming removed 6 bases from V and 8 bases from J; junction bases left unmatched: 14. Looked up from germline, CDR1 is MNHNY and CDR2 is SVGAGI (reference sequence). This CDR3 spans 15 amino acids. The CDR3 here is CASRQPGQGPEKQYF. The CDR3 coding sequence is TGTGCCAGCAGGCAACCGGGACAGGGACCGGAGAAGCAGTACTTC.

This chain links TRBV6-5 with TRBJ2-7; TRBD1 is a possible D gene (5 bases). CDR1 and CDR2 from the germline V gene are MNHEY and SVGAGI. CDR3 length: 15 amino acids. V shed 8 bases and J shed 1 base, with 18 bases lying between them. The CDR3 protein is CASAPRPPGSYEQYF. DNA of the CDR3: TGTGCCAGCGCGCCTCGTCCCCCAGGGTCCTACGAGCAGTACTTC.

This chain joins TRBV11-1 and TRBJ2-2; D unresolved. From germline, CDR1 is SGHAT and CDR2 FQDESV (reference sequence). The CDR3 extends over 15 amino acids. V lost 5 bases and J lost 4, with 14 bases in between. CDR3 coding DNA: TGTGCCAGCAGCCAAGCGCTCTCCGGCACCGGGGAGCTGTTTTTT. It yields the protein CASSQALSGTGELFF.

A few counts support this clone. The rearrangement links TRBV21-1 to TRBJ2-1; the table gives TRBD1 as D, unverified against the DNA. TRBV21-1 is termed a pseudogene. This CDR3 contains 10 residues. The DNA of the CDR3 is TGTGCCAGCACAGGGAATGAGCAGTTCTTC. Protein product: CASTGNEQFF.

The rearrangement uses TRBV30 and TRBJ2-7; D gene uncertain. The CDR3 consists of 14 residues. V gave up 1 base and J gave up 4 bases, with 14 bases separating them. The germline gives CDR1 GTSNPN, CDR2 SVGIG (reference sequence). This CDR3 reads CAWSAGSWPYEQYF. CDR3 coding DNA: TGTGCCTGGAGTGCCGGGTCATGGCCTTACGAGCAGTACTTC.

The chain joins TRBV3-1 (or the pseudogene TRBV3-2) to TRBJ1-6; D gene unclear. V was pared by 1 base and J by 8 bases, with 9 bases between. The CDR3 sequence is 14 residues long. The germline V gene encodes CDR1 LGHDT and CDR2 YNNKEL (reference sequence). The CDR3 nucleotides read TGTGCCAGCAGCCAAGCGGAGGGTCATTCACCCCTCCACTTT. This codes for CASSQAEGHSPLHF.

The V and J genes are TRBV15 and TRBJ2-7; 8 positions match TRBD1. Trimming cost V 5 bases and J 0 bases; bases outside gene matches: 9. The CDR3 covers 16 residues. In germline, CDR1 is LNHNV, CDR2 YYDKDF (reference sequence). CDR3 in amino acids: CATSPGDRFNSYEQYF. For the CDR3, the DNA is TGTGCCACCAGCCCAGGGGACAGGTTTAACTCCTACGAGCAGTACTTC. The full variable domain, completed using reference TRBV15 and TRBJ2-7, is DAMVIQNPRYQVTQFGKPVTLSCSQTLNHNVMYWYQQKSSQAPKLLFHYYDKDFNNEADTPDNFQSRRPNTSFCFLDIRSPGLGDTAMYLCATSPGDRFNSYEQYFGPGTRLTVT.

J is TRBJ2-7 and V is TRBV27, with D perhaps TRBD1 (6 bases). The CDR3 spans 14 residues. CDR1 and CDR2 from the germline V gene are MNHEY and SMNVEV (reference sequence). The V end was cut by 1 base, the J end by 6 bases, with 13 bases between. The CDR3 region has the DNA TGTGCCAGCAGTTTATTAGGGCGACAGGCCGAGCAGTACTTC. This codes for CASSLLGRQAEQYF.

The rearrangement joins TRBV19 to TRBJ2-5; 14 bases are a match to TRBD2. Germline V gene sequence: CDR1 LNHDA, CDR2 SQIVND (reference sequence). After removal of 4 bases from V and 2 bases from J, the junction contained 12 bases not matched to a gene. This CDR3 has 19 amino acids. CDR3 nucleotides: TGTGCCAGTAGTACCCTCCAATGGACTAGCGGGAGGTCTCAAGAGACCCAGTACTTC. As protein: CASSTLQWTSGRSQETQYF.

The V and J genes are TRBV3-1 (or the pseudogene TRBV3-2) and TRBJ1-1; perhaps TRBD1 as D (6 bases). The CDR3 contains 12 residues. V was pared by 4 bases and J by 9 bases, with 12 bases between. Germline V CDR1 and CDR2: LGHDT, YNNKEL (reference sequence). The DNA of the CDR3 is TGTGCCAGCAGCCTTTCCGGACAGCAAGCTTTCTTT. Amino acid sequence: CASSLSGQQAFF.

The rearrangement links TRBV30 to TRBJ2-1; 7 nucleotides match TRBD2. CDR1 is GTSNPN, CDR2 SVGIG, per germline (reference sequence). V dropped 2 bases and J dropped 2; count of bases not matched to a gene: 12. CDR3 length equals 17 residues. CDR3 region: CAWSPMGLSSTYNEQFF. The CDR3 coding sequence is TGTGCCTGGAGTCCCATGGGACTATCTTCTACCTACAATGAGCAGTTCTTC.

The chain couples TRBV7-9 to TRBJ1-2; the D is unclear. Germline CDR1 is SEHNR and CDR2 is FQNEAQ (reference sequence). The V end was cut by 0 bases, the J end by 3 bases, with 8 bases between. The CDR3 length is 14 residues. CDR3: CASSLALVDYGYTF. The CDR3 nucleotides are TGTGCCAGCAGCTTAGCTTTAGTCGACTATGGCTACACCTTC.

The CDR3 region has the DNA TGTGCCATCAGTGAGTCTGGGGCCACAGATACGCAGTATTTT. Its translation: CAISESGATDTQYF. The genes are TRBV10-3 and TRBJ2-3; TRBD1 is a possible D gene (5 bases). V lost 0 bases to trimming and J lost 2 bases, with 6 bases between them. Germline V gives CDR1 ENHRY, CDR2 SYGVKD. The CDR3 is 14 residues long.

J is TRBJ2-7 and V is TRBV3-1 (or the pseudogene TRBV3-2), with 9 bases lining up with TRBD1. This CDR3 is built from 13 residues. V was pared by 5 bases and J by 5 bases, with 4 bases of the junction left unmatched. Germline V gives CDR1 LGHDT, CDR2 YNNKEL (reference sequence). In nucleotides, the CDR3 is TGTGCCAGCAGCTGGGACAGGGCCGACGAGCAGTACTTC. Translated: CASSWDRADEQYF.

The J gene is TRBJ2-1, the V gene TRBV7-2; TRBD2 is a possible D gene (5 bases). The CDR3 loop spans 15 amino acids. Trimming took off 3 bases at V and 0 bases at J, with 9 bases between the two ends. Germline V gives CDR1 SGHTA, CDR2 FQGNSA. CDR3 in DNA: TGTGCCAGCAGCTTCTGGGAGAGCTCCTACAATGAGCAGTTCTTC. Protein product: CASSFWESSYNEQFF.